This T cell receptor beta chain stems from a study of cytomegalovirus exposure and HLA in healthy donors. Study-wide results and caveats: Rarity marked most TCR sequences, yet some public TCRs occurred in many donors.

CDR3 length equals 12 residues. V lost 5 bases, J lost 7 bases, and 1 base stayed unmatched. Looked up from germline, CDR1 is LNHDA and CDR2 is SQIVND (reference sequence). Comments on this clone: The target antigen is unknown.

Nominally healthy donors provided the samples, though records likely missed some immune exposures. The PCR ran on 60 Vbeta and 13 Jbeta primers. The method was immunoSEQ multiplex PCR; TCRdb's version includes in-frame clones alone and lacks a portion of them. The profile shows around 170,000 clones, 75% to 85% of them singletons. This TCR came from a man younger than 35 in good health and CMV-seronegative. The sequencing input was PBMCs. V usage is TRBV19 and J usage is TRBJ2-1; TRBD2 matches 8 bases. CDR3 coding DNA: TGTGCCAGTAGTCGGGGGGGGAATGAGCAGTTCTTC. This gives the protein CASSRGGNEQFF.